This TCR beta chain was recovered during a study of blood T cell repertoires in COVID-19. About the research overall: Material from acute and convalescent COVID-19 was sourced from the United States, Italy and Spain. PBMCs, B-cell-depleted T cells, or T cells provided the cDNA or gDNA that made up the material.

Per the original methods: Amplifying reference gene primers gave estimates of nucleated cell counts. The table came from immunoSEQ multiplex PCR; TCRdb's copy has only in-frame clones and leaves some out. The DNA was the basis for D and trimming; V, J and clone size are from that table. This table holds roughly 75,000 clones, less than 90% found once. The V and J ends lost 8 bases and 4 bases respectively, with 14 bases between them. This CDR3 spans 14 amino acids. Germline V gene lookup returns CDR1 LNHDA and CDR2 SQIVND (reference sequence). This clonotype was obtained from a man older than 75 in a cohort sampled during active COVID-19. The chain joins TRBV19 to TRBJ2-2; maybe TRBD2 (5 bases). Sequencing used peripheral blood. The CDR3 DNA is TGTGCCAGTTCCTCCTCCGCGGGCACCGGGGAGCTGTTTTTT. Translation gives CASSSSAGTGELFF.